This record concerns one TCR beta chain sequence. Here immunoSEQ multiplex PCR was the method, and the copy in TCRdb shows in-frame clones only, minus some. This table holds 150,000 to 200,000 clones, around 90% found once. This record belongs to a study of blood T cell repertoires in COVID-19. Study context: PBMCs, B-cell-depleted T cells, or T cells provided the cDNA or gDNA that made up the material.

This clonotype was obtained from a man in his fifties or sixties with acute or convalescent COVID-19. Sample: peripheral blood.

The CDR3 DNA follows: TGTGCCACCAGTGACCCCAGACAGGGAACGAACACCGGGGAGCTGTTTTTT. Protein sequence: CATSDPRQGTNTGELFF. The V and J genes are TRBV24-1 and TRBJ2-2, with 7 bases aligning to TRBD1. The CDR3 loop spans 17 amino acids. With 4 bases clipped from V and 0 bases from J, the junction kept 7 bases outside the gene matches. CDR1 and CDR2 from the germline V gene are KGHDR and SFDVKD.